The next 22 T cell receptor beta chains were all read from a single sample in a study of T-cell reconstitution after alpha-beta-depleted transplantation in children. Unique molecular identifiers were incorporated into the prepared TCRbeta library. One entry per CDR3 protein, called by TCRdb with MiXCR from the PCR reads. This table has hundreds of thousands of distinct CDR3 sequences, 10% to 15% appearing once. The specimen was PBMCs, mostly from graft donor cells, collected 360 days after TCRalphabeta/CD19-depleted stem cell transplant. The receptors come from a male patient younger than 18 who had a stem cell transplant for acute myeloid leukemia, so the T cells may come from the graft donor.

V gene TRBV7-3 combines with J gene TRBJ2-1; TRBD2 matches 7 bases. The CDR3 loop spans 14 amino acids. V was pared by 1 base and J by 12 bases, with 9 bases of the junction left unmatched. In germline, CDR1 is SGHTA, CDR2 FQGTGA. The CDR3 DNA reads TGTGCCAGCAGCTTAAGAGGGGCGGGAGTTGGGCAGTTCTTC. This codes for CASSLRGAGVGQFF.

In its sample, this clonotype was seen many times. One junction end disagrees with the germline gene, perhaps due to a read error. The V gene is TRBV20-1, the J gene TRBJ2-7; D is unclear. Germline loops: CDR1 DFQATT, CDR2 SNEGSKA (reference sequence). The CDR3 is 11 residues long. The CDR3 is CSARVSYEQYF. The CDR3 DNA is TGCAGCGCTAGGGTATCCTACGAGCAGTACTTC.

The table lists this clonotype with many counts. This chain joins TRBV12-3 or TRBV12-4 and TRBJ2-7; TRBD1 aligns across 8 bases. CDR3 length equals 15 residues. With V trimmed by 5 bases and J by 2 bases, 8 bases remained unmatched. As DNA, the CDR3 is TGTGCCAGCAGTCCCGGACAGGGTCGGACCTACGAGCAGTACTTC. It translates to CASSPGQGRTYEQYF.

The chain links TRBV7-2 to TRBJ2-5; 7 nucleotides align to TRBD2. CDR3 length equals 17 residues. From germline, CDR1 is SGHTA and CDR2 FQGNSA. Trimming at V came to 4 bases and at J to 4 bases, leaving 15 bases not matched to a gene. The CDR3 sequence: CASSSLARGRAGETQYF. CDR3 coding DNA: TGTGCCAGCAGCTCACTAGCACGGGGGAGGGCCGGAGAGACCCAGTACTTC.

V gene TRBV27 combines with J gene TRBJ2-1; 10 bases fit TRBD1. The V gene end was trimmed by 1 base and the J gene end by 7 bases; junction bases not matched to a gene: 7. This CDR3 contains 16 residues. Germline CDR1 MNHEY, CDR2 SMNVEV (reference sequence). CDR3 protein: CASSLWGDRGRNEQFF. The CDR3 bases are TGTGCCAGCAGTTTATGGGGGGACAGGGGTCGGAATGAGCAGTTCTTC.

This clonotype was seen repeatedly, ten times or more. The rearrangement uses TRBV9 and TRBJ2-2, with D unresolved. CDR3 length: 13 residues. Trimming left V 7 bases short and J 0 bases short, with 7 bases between. Germline-derived CDR1 and CDR2 are SGDLS and YYNGEE. The CDR3 DNA is TGTGCCAGCGGTCGGCCGAACACCGGGGAGCTGTTTTTT. Translated, it gives CASGRPNTGELFF. Variable domain in full (rest from reference TRBV9 and TRBJ2-2): DSGVTQTPKHLITATGQRVTLRCSPRSGDLSVYWYQQSLDQGLQFLIQYYNGEERAKGNILERFSAQQFPDLHSELNLSSLELGDSALYFCASGRPNTGELFFGEGSRLTVL.

This clonotype was counted many times. CDR3 sequence: CASSRTGTSYEQYF. In DNA form, the CDR3 reads TGTGCCAGCAGCCGCACCGGGACTTCCTACGAGCAGTACTTC. The V gene is TRBV7-8, the J gene TRBJ2-7, with TRBD2 as a possible D gene (6 bases). Trimming took off 5 bases at V and 1 base at J, with 12 bases between the two ends. This CDR3 contains 14 residues. Germline loops: CDR1 SGHVS, CDR2 FQNEAQ.

Only a few counts were recorded for this clonotype. This chain joins TRBV28 and TRBJ1-5; 10 bases match TRBD1. The V segment lost 8 bases and the J segment 7 bases; nucleotides outside the gene matches: 14. The CDR3 consists of 16 residues. CDR1 is MDHEN, CDR2 SYDVKM, per germline. The CDR3 spells CASSGWGTGVRQPQHF. The CDR3, as DNA: TGTGCCAGCTCTGGGTGGGGGACAGGGGTGCGACAGCCCCAGCATTTT.

This CDR3 is CARAHEPTPDEQFF. Written as DNA, the CDR3 is TGTGCCCGGGCCCATGAACCGACACCCGATGAGCAGTTCTTC. V and J are TRBV16 and TRBJ2-1, with D unresolved. The CDR3 runs to 14 residues. The germline gives CDR1 KGHSY, CDR2 FQNENV. Trimming took 11 bases from V and 8 from J, leaving 22 bases between them. Together with reference TRBV16 and TRBJ2-1, the CDR3 gives the full variable domain: GEEVAQTPKHLVRGEGQKAKLYCAPIKGHSYVFWYQQVLKNEFKFLISFQNENVFDETGMPKERFSAKCLPNSPCSLEIQATKLEDSAVYFCARAHEPTPDEQFFGPGTRLTVL.

The chain carries TRBV7-9 and TRBJ2-5; weak D call: TRBD1 (5 bases). V dropped 1 base and J dropped 5 bases, with 11 bases sitting between them. This CDR3 region has 14 residues. CDR1 and CDR2 from the germline V gene are SEHNR and FQNEAQ (reference sequence). The CDR3 DNA reads TGTGCCAGCAGCTTAGTGGCAGGGCGTGAGACCCAGTACTTC. Translating it yields CASSLVAGRETQYF.

This chain uses TRBV11-2 with TRBJ2-7; D is undetermined. The CDR3 is made up of 14 amino acids. V gave up 4 bases and J gave up 3 bases, with 13 bases separating them. CDR1 is SGHAT, CDR2 FQNNGV, per germline. CDR3 DNA sequence: TGTGCCAGCAGCTCGATCAGGTCCTACTACGAGCAGTACTTC. This sequence encodes CASSSIRSYYEQYF.

This clonotype has at least ten counts. This chain uses TRBV28 with TRBJ2-7, with D possibly being TRBD1 (6 bases). The V and J ends lost 2 bases and 3 bases respectively, with 8 bases between them. Germline CDR1 reads MDHEN; CDR2 reads SYDVKM. There are 13 residues in the CDR3. CDR3 residues: CASSLRGIYEQYF. The CDR3 bases are TGTGCCAGCAGTTTAAGGGGGATCTACGAGCAGTACTTC.

The chain links TRBV4-2 to TRBJ2-7; D gene unclear. Germline CDR1 and CDR2: LGHNA and YNFKEQ. The germline V and J ends were trimmed by 1 base and 6 bases, with 13 bases remaining between them. The CDR3 totals 14 residues. CDR3 protein: CASSQVSRESEQYF. The CDR3 DNA is TGTGCCAGCAGCCAAGTCTCCCGAGAGAGCGAGCAGTACTTC.

This clonotype was observed a handful of times. V and J are TRBV12-3 or TRBV12-4 and TRBJ2-3; 7 positions agree with TRBD2. The V segment lost 4 bases and the J segment 4 bases; nucleotides outside the gene matches: 17. This CDR3 spans 18 amino acids. The CDR3 protein is CASSSDPVWGGRSDTQYF. The CDR3 DNA reads TGTGCCAGCAGTTCTGATCCGGTCTGGGGCGGGAGATCAGATACGCAGTATTTT.

The sample holds a few counts of this clonotype. The genes are TRBV5-4 and TRBJ2-3; perhaps TRBD1 as D (7 bases). Trimming pared 0 bases from V and 4 bases from J, leaving 18 bases between. CDR3 length: 17 residues. In germline, CDR1 is SGHNT, CDR2 YYREEE (reference sequence). Here the CDR3 DNA reads TGTGCCAGCAGCTTGGGGGGCCGACAGGGAGGAGCAGATACGCAGTATTTT. Its translation is CASSLGGRQGGADTQYF.

V gene TRBV4-3 combines with J gene TRBJ1-1; D remains ambiguous. The CDR3 is 14 amino acids. Trimming stripped 0 bases from V and 1 base from J, with 6 bases between. Germline-derived CDR1 and CDR2 are LGHNA and YSLEER. The CDR3 bases are TGCGCCAGCAGCCAAGAGGGAGCGAACACTGAAGCTTTCTTT. Amino acid sequence: CASSQEGANTEAFF.

This chain links TRBV14 with TRBJ1-4, with D maybe TRBD1 (5 bases). The CDR3 loop spans 14 amino acids. The germline V gene encodes CDR1 SGHDN and CDR2 FVKESK. Trimming pared 2 bases from V and 3 bases from J, leaving 7 bases between. The CDR3 loop reads CASSQLGPNEKLFF. The CDR3 coding sequence is TGTGCCAGCAGCCAACTGGGGCCTAATGAAAAACTGTTTTTT.

V and J are TRBV28 and TRBJ2-1; D is uncertain. Germline CDR1 is MDHEN and CDR2 is SYDVKM. CDR3 length equals 12 residues. Trimming pared 6 bases from V and 10 bases from J, leaving 13 bases between. The CDR3 DNA sequence: TGTGCCAGCAGCTGGTCCCTGGAGGAGCAGTTCTTC. Encoded protein: CASSWSLEEQFF.

The chain combines TRBV24-1 with TRBJ1-2, with D possibly TRBD1 on 5 matching bases. Trimming pared 2 bases from V and 8 bases from J, leaving 14 bases between. Germline V lookup: CDR1 KGHDR, CDR2 SFDVKD. The CDR3 consists of 14 residues. This chain's CDR3 is CATSDSDSSRGYTF. CDR3 nucleotides: TGTGCCACCAGTGATTCCGACAGTTCCCGAGGCTACACCTTC.

The chain carries TRBV25-1 and TRBJ2-7; 13 nucleotides align to TRBD2. The CDR3 totals 16 residues. Germline V gene lookup returns CDR1 MGHDK and CDR2 SYGVNS. After removal of 3 bases from V and 3 bases from J, the junction contained 5 bases not matched to a gene. CDR3 sequence: CASSEGGLAGYYEQYF. Written as DNA, the CDR3 is TGTGCCAGCAGTGAGGGGGGACTAGCGGGGTACTACGAGCAGTACTTC.

This clonotype has ten or more counts. The genes are TRBV12-3 or TRBV12-4 and TRBJ2-3, with D hard to call. The CDR3 consists of 13 residues. The V and J ends lost 6 bases and 1 base respectively, with 8 bases between them. The CDR3 coding sequence is TGTGCCAGCAGATTGCCACGCACAGATACGCAGTATTTT. Its protein is CASRLPRTDTQYF.

This clonotype was seen many times. The CDR3 DNA reads TGTGCCAGCAGCCAAGAAGAGGGACTAGCGGTCTCTGGGGCCAACGTCCTGACTTTC. Encoded protein: CASSQEEGLAVSGANVLTF. This chain connects TRBV4-2 to TRBJ2-6; 11 bases match TRBD2. V dropped 0 bases and J dropped 0; count of bases not matched to a gene: 4. The CDR3 runs to 19 residues. Germline V gives CDR1 LGHNA, CDR2 YNFKEQ.